This T cell receptor (beta chain) was captured in a study of graft-versus-host responses after intestinal transplantation. Study information: Isolated intestinal, liver-intestinal, or multivisceral transplants had been given to the recipients. Anti-thymocyte globulin was used for induction in all recipients, who then took tacrolimus and steroids for two to four years.

The V and J ends lost 3 bases and 7 bases respectively, with 16 bases between them. Germline-derived CDR1 and CDR2 are SEHNR and FQNEAQ (reference sequence). CDR3 length equals 15 residues. Findings and caveats of the study: Within allografts, high graft-versus-host to host-versus-graft clonal ratios were seen among patients with graft-donor T cell macrochimerism. Recipient marrow held GvH clones, some first seen in ileum or blood.

TCRdb's table, derived via immunoSEQ multiplex PCR, lists solely in-frame clones and lacks some. This repertoire shows 78,000 or so clones, about nine tenths found once; its top ten account for about 8%. To note about this clone: Its antigen is still unknown.

The receptor was derived from a human donor who was the organ donor for an intestinal transplant. The source material was unstimulated CD8+ T cells sorted from spleen or lymph node cells, sampled before transplant. The gene calls are TRBV7-9 and TRBJ2-1, with TRBD1 as a possible D gene (6 bases). CDR3 coding DNA: TGTGCCAGCAGCTTCATATCAGGGGTTGGGAATGAGCAGTTCTTC. Translated: CASSFISGVGNEQFF. Filled out from reference TRBV7-9 and TRBJ2-1, the complete variable domain reads DTGVSQNPRHKITKRGQNVTFRCDPISEHNRLYWYRQTLGQGPEFLTYFQNEAQLEKSRLLSDRFSAERPKGSFSTLEIQRTEQGDSAMYLCASSFISGVGNEQFFGPGTRLTVL.